Following are 18 T cell receptor beta chains from one sample sequenced in a study of B cell selection in AIRE deficiency (dated by TCRdb to about 2019). The library was made by the immunoSEQ multiplex PCR assay. TCRdb provides this immuneACCESS table in a form limited to in-frame rearrangements. Some clones are lacking; in checked studies, under half of them reflect an unresolved V gene, and why the rest are absent is not known. The sample contains 20,000 to 25,000 clones, roughly 96% of them found a single time. The ten most abundant clones make up more than 0.2% of the sample. For sorting, conventional CD4 T cells were defined as CD4+CD127+ cells. The sample taken for sequencing was conventional CD4+ T cells sorted from PBMCs. All receptors come from a human donor with AIRE deficiency.

The rearrangement uses TRBV2 and TRBJ2-1; no clear D gene. Germline V gene sequence: CDR1 SNHLY, CDR2 FYNNEI. Trimming took 7 bases from V and 0 from J, leaving 19 bases between them. The CDR3 extends over 17 amino acids. The CDR3 spells CASIIRLADSSYNEQFF. In DNA form, the CDR3 reads TGTGCCAGCATTATCCGACTGGCGGATAGCTCCTACAATGAGCAGTTCTTC. Looking up the rest from reference TRBV2 and TRBJ2-1 gives the full variable domain: EPEVTQTPSHQVTQMGQEVILRCVPISNHLYFYWYRQILGQKVEFLVSFYNNEISEKSEIFDDQFSVERPDGSNFTLKIRSTKLEDSAMYFCASIIRLADSSYNEQFFGPGTRLTVL.

The CDR3 loop is CASSISGTGGNQPQHF. In nucleotides, the CDR3 is TGTGCCAGTAGTATCTCCGGGACAGGAGGCAATCAGCCCCAGCATTTT. The chain combines TRBV19 with TRBJ1-5; 8 bases match TRBD1. V shed 3 bases, J shed 2 bases, and the junction held 6 bases outside the gene matches. In germline, CDR1 is LNHDA, CDR2 SQIVND (reference sequence). The CDR3 is 16 amino acids.

The rearrangement uses TRBV10-3 and TRBJ1-4, with D unclear. The CDR3 totals 13 residues. From germline, CDR1 is ENHRY and CDR2 SYGVKD. Trimming cost V 7 bases and J 0 bases, with 6 bases left between them. The CDR3, as DNA: TGTGCCATCAAGCCAGCAACTAATGAAAAACTGTTTTTT. Translation gives CAIKPATNEKLFF.

The chain uses TRBV6-1 and TRBJ2-7, with TRBD2 identical over 9 bases. The CDR3 has 16 amino acids. Germline-derived CDR1 and CDR2 are MNHNS and SASEGT. V lost 2 bases to trimming and J lost 3 bases; unmatched junction nucleotides: 8. CDR3 protein: CASSELAGSLLYEQYF. The CDR3 DNA reads as TGTGCCAGCAGTGAACTAGCGGGAAGTCTCCTCTACGAGCAGTACTTC.

This clone was recorded only once. The chain joins TRBV15 to TRBJ2-5, with D possibly called TRBD1 or TRBD2 (5 bases each). Germline CDR1 LNHNV, CDR2 YYDKDF (reference sequence). The CDR3 runs to 17 residues. Trimming took off 2 bases at V and 1 base at J, with 17 bases between the two ends. CDR3 region: CATSRIPLGAGQETQYF. For the CDR3, the DNA is TGTGCCACCAGCAGAATCCCCCTTGGGGCGGGCCAAGAGACCCAGTACTTC.

The J gene is TRBJ2-7, the V gene TRBV6-6, with TRBD1 matching 7 bases. V was clipped by 2 bases and J by 4 bases; unmatched bases: 2. From germline, CDR1 is MNHNY and CDR2 SVGAGI (reference sequence). The CDR3 sequence is 13 residues long. In DNA, the CDR3 is TGTGCCAGCAGTTACCCGGACAGGTACGAGCAGTACTTC. Translation: CASSYPDRYEQYF.

This clone has just one count. This rearrangement joins TRBV5-6 to TRBJ2-6; no clear D gene. V was clipped by 4 bases and J by 5 bases, with 4 bases between them. CDR3 length equals 12 residues. Germline V gene data show CDR1 as SGHDT and CDR2 as YYEEEE. The DNA of the CDR3 is TGTGCCAGCAGCCCCCGGGCCAACGTCCTGACTTTC. It yields the protein CASSPRANVLTF.

The chain recombines TRBV30 with TRBJ2-1; D is possibly TRBD1 (6 bases). The germline V gene encodes CDR1 GTSNPN and CDR2 SVGIG (reference sequence). CDR3 size: 18 residues. The V gene lost 5 bases and the J gene lost 3 bases, with 26 bases spanning the gap. For the CDR3, the DNA is TGTGCCTGGGTATACGGGACAACCCTGGGGAACGACTACAATGAGCAGTTCTTC. This gives the protein CAWVYGTTLGNDYNEQFF.

V usage is TRBV28 and J usage is TRBJ2-1; the match to TRBD2 covers 7 bases. Germline V CDR1 and CDR2: MDHEN, SYDVKM. With 5 bases clipped from V and 5 bases from J, the junction kept 3 bases outside the gene matches. This CDR3 region has 13 residues. The CDR3 sequence is CASSRLADNEQFF. For the CDR3, the DNA is TGTGCCAGCAGTAGGCTAGCGGACAATGAGCAGTTCTTC.

This clone showed up just once. V usage is TRBV30 and J usage is TRBJ2-7; D not certain. The CDR3 extends over 11 amino acids. CDR1 is GTSNPN, CDR2 SVGIG, per germline (reference sequence). Between the trimmed V and J ends, which lost 4 bases and 1 base, there was a span of 5 bases. The CDR3 loop reads CAWTASYEQYF. CDR3 DNA sequence: TGTGCCTGGACCGCTTCCTACGAGCAGTACTTC. The full variable domain, completed using reference TRBV30 and TRBJ2-7, is SQTIHQWPATLVQPVGSPLSLECTVEGTSNPNLYWYRQAAGRGLQLLFYSVGIGQISSEVPQNLSASRPQDRQFILSSKKLLLSDSGFYLCAWTASYEQYFGPGTRLTVT.

The V call is TRBV18, the J call TRBJ1-5, with 10 bases lining up with TRBD1. The CDR3 is 13 residues long. Germline CDR1 is KGHSH and CDR2 is LQKENI. V trimming: 8 bases; J trimming: 7 bases; junction bases outside the gene matches: 5. CDR3 DNA sequence: TGTGCCAGCAGACAGGGGGCCGGGCAGCCCCAGCATTTT. Translation: CASRQGAGQPQHF.

The chain recombines TRBV4-2 with TRBJ2-3; TRBD2 might be the D (5 bases). Germline V gene lookup returns CDR1 LGHNA and CDR2 YNFKEQ. V gave up 0 bases and J gave up 0 bases, with 7 bases separating them. The CDR3 is 15 residues long. CDR3 coding DNA: TGTGCCAGCAGCCAAGAAGCGGCTAGCACAGATACGCAGTATTTT. This encodes CASSQEAASTDTQYF.

This chain links TRBV6-1 with TRBJ2-1; TRBD2 matches 10 bases. This CDR3 spans 15 amino acids. Looked up from germline, CDR1 is MNHNS and CDR2 is SASEGT. With 4 bases clipped from V and 4 bases from J, the junction kept 4 bases outside the gene matches. The CDR3 loop is CASSVTSGLYNEQFF. CDR3 DNA sequence: TGTGCCAGCAGTGTGACTAGCGGGTTGTACAATGAGCAGTTCTTC.

The chain is built from TRBV10-3 and TRBJ2-1; a weak D match, TRBD2 (6 bases). This CDR3 region has 14 residues. CDR1 and CDR2 (germline): ENHRY, SYGVKD. Between the trimmed V and J ends, which lost 2 bases and 1 base, there was a span of 6 bases. Written as DNA, the CDR3 is TGTGCCATCAGTGAGGGAGGGTCCTACAATGAGCAGTTCTTC. Amino acid sequence: CAISEGGSYNEQFF.

The genes are TRBV6-5 and TRBJ2-7; TRBD1 or TRBD2 may be the D gene (5 bases each). The CDR3 sequence is 15 residues long. CDR1 MNHEY and CDR2 SVGAGI come from the germline V gene. V lost 6 bases to trimming and J lost 5 bases, with 20 bases between them. CDR3 loop: CASRPPGTQFHEQYF. CDR3 bases: TGTGCCAGCAGACCCCCTGGGACCCAGTTTCACGAGCAGTACTTC.

The sample holds one count of this clone. V is TRBV5-1 and J is TRBJ2-7; TRBD2 matches at 9 bases. The CDR3 has 13 amino acids. From germline, CDR1 is SGHRS and CDR2 YFSETQ. The trim removed 7 bases at V and 2 bases at J, leaving 4 bases unmatched. The CDR3: CASGLAGTYEQYF. CDR3 in DNA: TGCGCCAGCGGGCTAGCGGGAACCTACGAGCAGTACTTC.

The chain couples TRBV10-1 to TRBJ2-7, with D perhaps matching TRBD2 (5 bases). CDR1 WNHNN and CDR2 SYGVQD come from the germline V gene (reference sequence). The length of the CDR3 is 17 residues. The V and J ends lost 0 bases and 9 bases respectively, with 24 bases between them. The CDR3 sequence is CASSESMLRVKGIVQYF. The DNA of the CDR3 is TGCGCCAGCAGTGAGTCGATGTTGCGGGTAAAGGGTATCGTGCAGTACTTC.

The table lists this clone with a count of one. The chain links TRBV10-3 to TRBJ2-6; possibly TRBD2 for D (7 bases). V lost 11 bases and J lost 0, with 14 bases in between. CDR1 is ENHRY, CDR2 SYGVKD, per germline. The length of the CDR3 is 15 residues. CDR3 nucleotide sequence: TGTGCCTCCTTGGGAGGGGGCTCTGGGGCCAACGTCCTGACTTTC. It is translated as CASLGGGSGANVLTF.